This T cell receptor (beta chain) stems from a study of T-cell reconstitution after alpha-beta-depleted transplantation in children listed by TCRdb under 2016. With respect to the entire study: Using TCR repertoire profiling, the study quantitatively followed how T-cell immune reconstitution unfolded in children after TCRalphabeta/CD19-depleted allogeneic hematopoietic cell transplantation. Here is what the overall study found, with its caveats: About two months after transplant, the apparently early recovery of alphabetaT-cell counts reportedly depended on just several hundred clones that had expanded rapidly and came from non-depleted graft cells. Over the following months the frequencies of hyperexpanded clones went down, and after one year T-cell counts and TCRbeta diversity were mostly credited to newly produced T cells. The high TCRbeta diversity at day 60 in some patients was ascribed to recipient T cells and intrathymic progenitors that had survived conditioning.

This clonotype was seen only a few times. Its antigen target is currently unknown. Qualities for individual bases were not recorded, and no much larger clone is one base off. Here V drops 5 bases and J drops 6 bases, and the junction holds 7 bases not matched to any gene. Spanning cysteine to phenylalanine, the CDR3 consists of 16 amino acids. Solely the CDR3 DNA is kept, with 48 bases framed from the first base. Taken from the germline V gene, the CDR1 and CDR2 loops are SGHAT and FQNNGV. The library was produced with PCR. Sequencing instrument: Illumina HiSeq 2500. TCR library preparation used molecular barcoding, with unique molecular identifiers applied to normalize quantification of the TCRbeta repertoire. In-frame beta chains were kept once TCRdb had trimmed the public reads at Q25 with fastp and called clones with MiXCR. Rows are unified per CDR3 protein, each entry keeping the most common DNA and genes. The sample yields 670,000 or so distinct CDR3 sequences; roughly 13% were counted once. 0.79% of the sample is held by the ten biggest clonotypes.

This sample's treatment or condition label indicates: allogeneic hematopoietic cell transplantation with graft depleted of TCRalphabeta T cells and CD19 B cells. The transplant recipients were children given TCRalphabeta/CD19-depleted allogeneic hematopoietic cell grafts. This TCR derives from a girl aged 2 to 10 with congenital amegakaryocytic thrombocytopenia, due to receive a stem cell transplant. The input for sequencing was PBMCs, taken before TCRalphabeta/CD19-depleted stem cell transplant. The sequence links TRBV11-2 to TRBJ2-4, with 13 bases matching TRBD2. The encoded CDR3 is CASSPRTSGSGNIQYF. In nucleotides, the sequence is TGTGCCAGCAGCCCGCGGACTAGCGGGAGCGGAAACATTCAGTACTTC.